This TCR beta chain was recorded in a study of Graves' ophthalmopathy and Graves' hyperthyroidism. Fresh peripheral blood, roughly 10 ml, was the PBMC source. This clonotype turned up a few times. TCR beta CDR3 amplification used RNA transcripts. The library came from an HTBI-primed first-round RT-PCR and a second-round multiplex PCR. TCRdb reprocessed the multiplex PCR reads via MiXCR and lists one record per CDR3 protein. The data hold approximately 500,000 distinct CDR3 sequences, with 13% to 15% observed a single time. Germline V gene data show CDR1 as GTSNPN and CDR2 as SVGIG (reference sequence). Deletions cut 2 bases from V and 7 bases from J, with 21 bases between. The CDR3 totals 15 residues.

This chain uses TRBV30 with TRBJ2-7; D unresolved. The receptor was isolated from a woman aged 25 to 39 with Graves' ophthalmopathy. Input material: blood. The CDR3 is CAWSPPPALRREQYF. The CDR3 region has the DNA TGTGCCTGGAGTCCACCCCCGGCACTCCGGCGGGAGCAGTACTTC.